This T cell receptor (beta chain) is drawn from a study of sequential checkpoint blockade in melanoma. In the study overall: Arm A got nivolumab then ipilimumab; arm B the reverse, 1:1.

Treatment: randomized to nivolumab then ipilimumab (arm A) or the reverse (arm B). DNA-damaging chemotherapy had not been given to any patient beforehand. Sorted cells were live CD3+CD8+, lacking CD19 and CD56, from PBMCs. This CDR3 is 16 amino acids long. The ends were cut back, 4 bases at V and 1 base at J, with 12 bases in the middle. Germline V gene lookup returns CDR1 SGHRS and CDR2 YFSETQ. Using immunoSEQ multiplex PCR, the repertoire was profiled, and TCRdb retains in-frame clones only, with some absent. The sample yields fewer than 50,000 clones, roughly 84% seen once. The sequences come from CD8+ T cells sorted from blood (inferred from file names), collected from a patient given nivolumab and ipilimumab in sequence. This receptor was taken from a human donor with melanoma. This chain uses TRBV5-1 with TRBJ2-6, with TRBD1 as a possible D gene (6 bases). The CDR3 here is CASSALGASGANVLTF. Written as DNA, the CDR3 is TGCGCCAGCAGCGCCCTGGGGGCATCTGGGGCCAACGTCCTGACTTTC.